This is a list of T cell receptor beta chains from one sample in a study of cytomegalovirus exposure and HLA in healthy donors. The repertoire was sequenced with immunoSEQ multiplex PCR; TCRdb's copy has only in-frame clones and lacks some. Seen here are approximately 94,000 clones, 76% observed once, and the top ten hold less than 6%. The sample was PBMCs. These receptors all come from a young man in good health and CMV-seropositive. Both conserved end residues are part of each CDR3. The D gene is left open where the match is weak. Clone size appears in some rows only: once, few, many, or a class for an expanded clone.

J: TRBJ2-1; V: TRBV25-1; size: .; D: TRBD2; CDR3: CASSILAGVDNEQFF; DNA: TGTGCCAGCAGTATACTAGCGGGAGTAGACAATGAGCAGTTCTTC
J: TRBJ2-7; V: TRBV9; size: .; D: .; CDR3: CASSGPGAYEQYF; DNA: TGTGCCAGCAGCGGCCCGGGGGCCTACGAGCAGTACTTC
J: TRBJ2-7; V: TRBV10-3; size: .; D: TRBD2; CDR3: CASHGASGIGDEQYF; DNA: TGTGCCTCCCACGGGGCTAGCGGGATCGGGGACGAGCAGTACTTC
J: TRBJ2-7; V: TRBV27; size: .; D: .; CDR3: CASRTANEQYF; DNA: TGTGCCAGCAGGACAGCTAACGAGCAGTACTTC
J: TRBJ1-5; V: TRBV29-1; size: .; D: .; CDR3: CSVDAGQGQPQHF; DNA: TGCAGCGTTGACGCAGGGCAAGGTCAGCCCCAGCATTTT
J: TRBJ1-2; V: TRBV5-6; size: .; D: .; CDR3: CASSLSRFVGGRTTF; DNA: TGTGCCAGCAGCTTGTCTCGCTTCGTAGGGGGACGAACCACCTTC
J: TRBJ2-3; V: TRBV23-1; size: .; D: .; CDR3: CASSLRITDTQYF; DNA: TGCGCCAGCAGTCTGCGGATCACAGATACGCAGTATTTT
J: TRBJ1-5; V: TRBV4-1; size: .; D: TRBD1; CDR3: CASSQRQGDVNQPQHF; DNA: TGCGCCAGCAGCCAAAGGCAGGGGGATGTCAATCAGCCCCAGCATTTT
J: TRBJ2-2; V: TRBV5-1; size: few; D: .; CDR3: CASEEGASNTGELFF; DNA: TGCGCCAGCGAGGAGGGGGCTTCGAACACCGGGGAGCTGTTTTTT
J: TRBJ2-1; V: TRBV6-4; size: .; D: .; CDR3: CASTQGGGRPMVF; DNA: TGTGCCAGCACCCAAGGGGGCGGGAGGCCGATGGTCTTC
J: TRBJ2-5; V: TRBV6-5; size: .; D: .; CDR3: CASTLRGEGQETQYF; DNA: TGTGCCAGCACCTTAAGGGGGGAGGGCCAAGAGACCCAGTACTTC
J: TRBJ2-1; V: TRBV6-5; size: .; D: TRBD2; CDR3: CASKVAGGPVDEQFF; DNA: TGTGCCAGCAAGGTGGCGGGAGGGCCGGTGGATGAGCAGTTCTTC
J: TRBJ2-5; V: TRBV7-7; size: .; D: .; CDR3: CASSFTSGMETQYF; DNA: TGTGCTAGCAGCTTTACTTCAGGGATGGAGACCCAGTACTTC
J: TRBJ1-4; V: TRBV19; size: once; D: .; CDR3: CASSMGGAANEKLFF; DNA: TGTGCCAGTAGTATGGGAGGGGCCGCAAATGAAAAACTGTTTTTT
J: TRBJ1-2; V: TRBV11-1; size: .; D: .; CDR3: CASSPPGTSGYTF; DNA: TGTGCCAGCAGCCCCCCAGGCACGTCGGGCTACACCTTC
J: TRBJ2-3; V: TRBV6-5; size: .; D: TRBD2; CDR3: CASSRGLAGSDTQYF; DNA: TGTGCCAGCAGTCGGGGACTAGCGGGATCAGATACGCAGTATTTT
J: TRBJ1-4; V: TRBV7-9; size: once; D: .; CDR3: CASSVATGPEKLFF; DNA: TGTGCCAGCAGCGTAGCTACAGGCCCTGAAAAACTGTTTTTT
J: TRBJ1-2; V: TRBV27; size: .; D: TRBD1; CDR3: CASSSEWTGVDGYTF; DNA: TGTGCCAGCAGTTCAGAATGGACAGGGGTGGATGGCTACACCTTC
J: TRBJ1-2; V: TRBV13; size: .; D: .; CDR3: CASSPGTRVYGYTF; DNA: TGTGCCAGCAGCCCGGGGACTCGCGTCTATGGCTACACCTTC
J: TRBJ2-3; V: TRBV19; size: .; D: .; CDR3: CASTRSGGAGTDTQYF; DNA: TGTGCCAGTACTCGCTCTGGAGGAGCAGGCACAGATACGCAGTATTTT
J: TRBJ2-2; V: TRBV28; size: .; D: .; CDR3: CASSSLGQRTNTGELFF; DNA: TGTGCCAGCAGTTCCCTAGGACAGCGAACGAACACCGGGGAGCTGTTTTTT
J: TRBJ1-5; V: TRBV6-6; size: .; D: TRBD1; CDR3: CASRRQGSNQPQHF; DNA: TGTGCCAGCAGGAGACAGGGTAGCAATCAGCCCCAGCATTTT
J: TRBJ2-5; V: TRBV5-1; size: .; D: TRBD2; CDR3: CASSLQAGGAGETQYF; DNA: TGCGCCAGCAGCTTGCAAGCCGGGGGGGCAGGGGAGACCCAGTACTTC
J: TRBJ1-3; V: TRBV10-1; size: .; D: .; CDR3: CASIGKSSGNTIYF; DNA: TGCGCCAGCATCGGGAAGAGCTCTGGAAACACCATATATTTT
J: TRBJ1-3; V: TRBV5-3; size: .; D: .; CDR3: CARSLPPGLRTSGNTIYF; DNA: TGTGCCAGAAGCCTTCCCCCAGGGTTGAGGACCTCTGGAAACACCATATATTTT
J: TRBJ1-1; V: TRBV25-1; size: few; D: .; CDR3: CASSEYRPSQGGTEAFF; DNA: TGTGCCAGCAGTGAATATAGGCCCTCACAGGGAGGGACTGAAGCTTTCTTT
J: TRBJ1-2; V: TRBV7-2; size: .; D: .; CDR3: CASSWTVSNYGYTF; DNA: TGTGCCAGCAGCTGGACAGTGTCTAACTATGGCTACACCTTC
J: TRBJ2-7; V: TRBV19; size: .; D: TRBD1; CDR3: CASSPGTGGYEQYF; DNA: TGTGCCAGTAGTCCAGGGACAGGGGGCTACGAGCAGTACTTC
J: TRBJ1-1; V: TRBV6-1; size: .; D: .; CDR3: CASTPGNTPEAFF; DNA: TGTGCCAGCACCCCAGGTAATACGCCTGAAGCTTTCTTT
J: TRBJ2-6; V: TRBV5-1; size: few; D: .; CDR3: CASKGASGANVLTF; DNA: TGCGCCAGCAAAGGGGCCTCTGGGGCCAACGTCCTGACTTTC
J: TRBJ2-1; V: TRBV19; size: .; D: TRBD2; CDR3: CASSPTSGSPDEQFF; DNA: TGTGCCAGTAGTCCGACTAGCGGGAGTCCGGATGAGCAGTTCTTC
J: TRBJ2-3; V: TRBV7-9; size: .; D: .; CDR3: CASRGQNPDTQYF; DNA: TGTGCGTCGCGGGGACAGAATCCAGATACGCAGTATTTT
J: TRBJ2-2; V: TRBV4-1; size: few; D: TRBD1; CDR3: CARPDRGNTGELFF; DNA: TGCGCCAGGCCGGACAGGGGGAACACCGGGGAGCTGTTTTTT
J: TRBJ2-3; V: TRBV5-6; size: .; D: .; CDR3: CASSSGIRTDTQYF; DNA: TGTGCCAGCAGCTCCGGGATCCGCACAGATACGCAGTATTTT
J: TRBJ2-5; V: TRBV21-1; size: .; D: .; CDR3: CASSKDRQAGETQYF; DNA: TGTGCCAGCAGCAAAGATCGGCAAGCGGGAGAGACCCAGTACTTC
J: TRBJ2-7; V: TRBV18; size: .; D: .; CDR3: CASSPLTGSYEQYF; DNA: TGTGCCAGCTCACCACTTACAGGGTCCTACGAGCAGTACTTC
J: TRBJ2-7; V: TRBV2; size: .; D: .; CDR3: CASSGGGDIGGF; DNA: TGTGCCAGCAGTGGGGGAGGGGACATTGGGGGCTTC
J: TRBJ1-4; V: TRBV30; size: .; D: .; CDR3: CAWSDFGQINEKLFF; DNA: TGTGCCTGGAGCGACTTCGGACAGATTAATGAAAAACTGTTTTTT
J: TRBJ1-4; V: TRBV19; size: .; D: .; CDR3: CASSFRPVSGEKLFF; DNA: TGTGCCAGTAGTTTCCGACCGGTAAGCGGTGAAAAACTGTTTTTT
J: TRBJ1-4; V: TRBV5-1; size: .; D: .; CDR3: CASSLEGSRGGREKLFF; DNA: TGCGCCAGCAGCTTGGAAGGCTCCAGGGGTGGTAGAGAAAAACTGTTTTTT